This T cell receptor beta chain is from a study of cytomegalovirus exposure and HLA in healthy donors. On the study more broadly: Genetic ancestry analysis placed approximately 79% of the 398 donors that were genotyped in the Caucasian-associated cluster.

CDR1 SGHNT and CDR2 YENEEA come from the germline V gene. The CDR3 length is 19 residues. V lost 0 bases, J lost 2 bases, and 13 bases stayed unmatched. The primer mix had 60 Vbeta and 13 Jbeta primers. Data came from immunoSEQ multiplex PCR; TCRdb stores just in-frame clones and leaves some out. This sample has hundreds of thousands of clones, with 75% to 90% found just once. Study findings and constraints: For TCR beta chains, V- and J-gene trimming was later linked to a missense DCLRE1C variant. In an earlier analysis, productive rearrangement rates for most beta V segments clustered near 87% or 30%. Of the V segments, some could not be distinguished, including TRBV6-2 and TRBV6-3, and were excluded.

This clone was observed once. Antigen unknown. The rearrangement joins TRBV11-3 to TRBJ2-7; 10 nucleotides agree with TRBD2. The sample was PBMCs. The source of this sequence is a woman aged 18-29 years in good health and CMV-seronegative. In nucleotides, the CDR3 is TGTGCCAGCAGCTTAGATGGGCAGTTGCTAGCGGGAGTGGCCTACGAGCAGTACTTC. It yields the protein CASSLDGQLLAGVAYEQYF.